This T cell receptor (beta chain) was sequenced during a study of T cells after yellow fever vaccination. Study background: Low-cell-number fractions were prepared with SMART-Seq v4 Ultra Low Input.

This clonotype was observed many times. MiXCR, applied by TCRdb to the 5' RACE reads, yields one record per CDR3 protein. The sample yields over 150,000 distinct CDR3 sequences, approximately 6.2% seen once. This CDR3 has 13 residues. The ends were cut back, 4 bases at V and 3 bases at J, with 9 bases in the middle. The germline gives CDR1 MGHDK, CDR2 SYGVNS. The TCR sequence derives from a man aged 18-30 years who received the YFV17D yellow fever vaccine. Sequences were derived from CD4+ T cells sorted from PBMCs, sampled on the day of the first yellow fever vaccination. V is TRBV25-1 and J is TRBJ2-5; D perhaps matches TRBD2 (5 bases). The CDR3 DNA sequence: TGTGCCAGCAGTGGGCCCGGGGAAGAGACCCAGTACTTC. Residues: CASSGPGEETQYF.